Listed below are T cell receptor beta chains from one sample, sequenced in a study of shared clonotypes between healthy human individuals. Sequencing was performed with immunoSEQ multiplex PCR; in TCRdb, only in-frame clones are kept and a portion is missing. The sample has over a million clones; around four fifths are singletons. What was sequenced was memory CD4+ T cells sorted from blood. These receptors all come from a man aged 18 to 30 in good health. Both conserved end residues are part of each CDR3. D genes are given only for firm matches. The size entry is marked missing in some rows and otherwise reads once, few, many or a size class.

clone size: .; J gene: TRBJ1-2; D gene: TRBD1; V gene: TRBV2; CDR3 protein: CASSTGQGARGYTF; CDR3 DNA: TGTGCCAGCAGTACGGGACAGGGGGCGCGTGGCTACACCTTC
clone size: .; J gene: TRBJ1-2; D gene: TRBD1; V gene: TRBV27; CDR3 protein: CASSSLGGGPYGYTF; CDR3 DNA: TGTGCCAGCAGTTCCCTGGGAGGGGGCCCCTATGGCTACACCTTC
clone size: .; J gene: TRBJ1-3; D gene: .; V gene: TRBV9; CDR3 protein: CASSHRDTFSGNTIYF; CDR3 DNA: TGTGCCAGCAGCCACCGGGACACCTTCTCTGGAAACACCATATATTTT
clone size: once; J gene: TRBJ1-2; D gene: TRBD1; V gene: TRBV27; CDR3 protein: CASSGTGNYGYTF; CDR3 DNA: TGTGCCAGCAGCGGGACAGGGAATTATGGCTACACCTTC
clone size: .; J gene: TRBJ2-3; D gene: TRBD2; V gene: TRBV11-2; CDR3 protein: CASSLGASGSTDTQYF; CDR3 DNA: TGTGCCAGCAGCTTAGGGGCTAGCGGAAGCACAGATACGCAGTATTTT
clone size: .; J gene: TRBJ2-3; D gene: .; V gene: TRBV5-1; CDR3 protein: CASSFVGGASTDTQYF; CDR3 DNA: TGCGCCAGTTCTTTCGTTGGCGGTGCTAGCACAGATACGCAGTATTTT
clone size: .; J gene: TRBJ2-2; D gene: .; V gene: TRBV9; CDR3 protein: CASSVHLNTGELFF; CDR3 DNA: TGTGCCAGCAGCGTTCACCTGAACACCGGGGAGCTGTTTTTT
clone size: .; J gene: TRBJ2-3; D gene: .; V gene: TRBV10-3; CDR3 protein: CAISRDGASTDTQYF; CDR3 DNA: TGTGCCATCTCCCGGGATGGGGCAAGTACAGATACGCAGTATTTT
clone size: few; J gene: TRBJ1-3; D gene: .; V gene: TRBV30; CDR3 protein: CAWEAGQSGNTIYF; CDR3 DNA: TGTGCCTGGGAGGCAGGCCAATCTGGAAACACCATATATTTT
clone size: .; J gene: TRBJ2-1; D gene: TRBD2; V gene: TRBV11-2; CDR3 protein: CASSLVAGGSGEQFF; CDR3 DNA: TGTGCCAGCAGCTTAGTAGCGGGGGGAAGCGGTGAGCAGTTCTTC